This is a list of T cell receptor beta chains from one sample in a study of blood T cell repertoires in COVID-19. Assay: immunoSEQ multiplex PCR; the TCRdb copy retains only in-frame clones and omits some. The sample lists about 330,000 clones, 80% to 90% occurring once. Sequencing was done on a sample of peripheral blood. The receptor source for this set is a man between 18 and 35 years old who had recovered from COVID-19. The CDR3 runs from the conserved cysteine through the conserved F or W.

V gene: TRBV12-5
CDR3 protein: CASGPGQYDQPQHF

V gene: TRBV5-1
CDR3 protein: CASSQRGGPRETQYF

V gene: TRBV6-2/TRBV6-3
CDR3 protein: CASSSGTGRWDTEAFF

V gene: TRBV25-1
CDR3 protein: CASSGLQGHFGNEQFF

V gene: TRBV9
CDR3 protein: CASSVETSGRTDTQYF

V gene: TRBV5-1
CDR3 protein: CASSSRDYYTGELFF

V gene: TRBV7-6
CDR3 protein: CASSPQDNQPQHF

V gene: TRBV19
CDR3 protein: CASSELSNQPQHF

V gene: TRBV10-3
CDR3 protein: CAIGKTGENTEAFF

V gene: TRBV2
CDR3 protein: CASSGGLGNQPQHF

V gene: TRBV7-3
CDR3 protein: CASSLMGAEETQYF

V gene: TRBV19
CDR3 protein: CASSIGLGSGNTIYF

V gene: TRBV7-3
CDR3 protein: CASSQAGGIDEQFF

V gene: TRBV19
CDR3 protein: CASNPGLAGYEQFF

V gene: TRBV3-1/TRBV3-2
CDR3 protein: CASSQDVGLGGFVTDTQYF

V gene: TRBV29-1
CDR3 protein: CSVEVRGNYGYTF

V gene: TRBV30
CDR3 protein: CAWSTGQGNQPQHF

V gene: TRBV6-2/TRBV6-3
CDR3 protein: CASSYSESGYGYTF

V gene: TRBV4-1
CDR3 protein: CASSQESRAYNSPLHF

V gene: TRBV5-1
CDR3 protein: CASSPLGTGFVGGYGYTF